This paragraph reports one T cell receptor beta chain. The sample comes from a study of blood T cell repertoires in COVID-19. Study-level background: The United States, Italy and Spain provided the acute and convalescent COVID-19 samples. Sample material is recorded as cDNA or gDNA derived from T cells, B-cell-depleted T cells, or PBMCs.

This CDR3 has 12 residues. CDR1 is LGHNA and CDR2 is YNFKEQ in the germline V gene. V gave up 1 base and J gave up 12 bases, with 12 bases separating them. How the authors handled the data: Reference gene primer amplification gave nucleated cell count estimates. Only in-frame clones appear in the TCRdb table, and some are missing; sequencing was by immunoSEQ multiplex PCR. V and J calls and clone size are as listed in that table; D and trimming were resolved from the DNA. The table lists around 300,000 clones, around 87% of them singletons. This sequence joins TRBV4-2 and TRBJ2-5; no definite D call. The sequence derives from a young man with active or convalescent COVID-19. Sequenced input: peripheral blood. CDR3 coding DNA: TGTGCCAGCAGCCAAGGTCTGGTAGCTGAGTACTTC. Translation gives CASSQGLVAEYF.